This TCR beta chain comes out of a study of T cell responses to AZD1222 COVID-19 vaccine. The method was immunoSEQ multiplex PCR; TCRdb's version includes in-frame clones alone and lacks a portion of them. Of roughly 180,000 clones listed, approximately 90% are singletons. Study-level findings and limits: Donors skewed white British and female; clonal diversity was possibly underestimated.

About this clone itself: Its antigen is currently unknown.

The receptor was isolated from an adult who received the AZD1222 COVID-19 vaccine. The specimen was peripheral blood, collected 28 days after the second AZD1222 dose.

The CDR3 region has the DNA TGTGCCAGTACCCGCGGGAGGGTTAGCACAGATACGCAGTATTTT. It specifies CASTRGRVSTDTQYF. The chain joins TRBV27 to TRBJ2-3; TRBD2 aligns across 9 bases. The CDR3 consists of 15 residues. Germline V lookup: CDR1 MNHEY, CDR2 SMNVEV (reference sequence). Unmatched junction bases numbered 7, after V lost 9 bases and J lost 0 bases.